This TCR beta chain was sequenced in a study of lymphopenia after photon versus proton radiotherapy. The study, taken as a whole, reports: Relative stability marked proton patients; photon patients lost diversity and naive cells.

Here immunoSEQ multiplex PCR was the method, and the copy in TCRdb shows in-frame clones only, minus some. Found here are approximately 70,000 clones, approximately 86% of them singletons; the top ten hold over 10%. The CDR3 spans 16 residues. CDR1 is SSHAT and CDR2 is FNYEAQ in the germline V gene (reference sequence). Remarks on this clone: Its antigen is unidentified. One end of the junction is discordant with germline, which a read error may explain.

The TCR comes from a man older than 75 with esophageal cancer. The J gene is TRBJ2-2, the V gene TRBV7-7; TRBD2 agrees at 8 bases. The material sequenced was peripheral blood, taken from a patient treated with proton-based radiotherapy. The CDR3 region is CASSSLAGLNTGELFF. The CDR3 DNA is TGTGCTAGCAGCTCCCTAGCGGGCCTGAACACCGGGGAGCTGTTTTTT. Looking up the rest from reference TRBV7-7 and TRBJ2-2 gives the full variable domain: GAGVSQSPRYKVTKRGQDVTLRCDPISSHATLYWYQQALGQGPEFLTYFNYEAQPDKSGLPSDRFSAERPEGSISTLTIQRTEQRDSAMYRCASSSLAGLNTGELFFGEGSRLTVL.